This is a list of T cell receptor beta chains from one sample in a study of cytomegalovirus exposure and HLA in healthy donors. Libraries were prepared by immunoSEQ multiplex PCR; TCRdb keeps only in-frame clonotypes and omits some of them. The table shows under 200,000 clones, with around nine tenths occurring only once. Sequencing used PBMCs. These receptor sequences come from a young woman in good health and CMV-seronegative. CDR3s include the opening cysteine and the closing phenylalanine or tryptophan. D genes are given only for firm matches. Rows may omit the clone size; those that give it use once, few, many or a size class.

j_call	clone_size	d_call	v_call	cdr3_aa	cdr3_nt
TRBJ2-7	NA	TRBD1	TRBV2	CASSAEGQGFYEQYF	TGTGCCAGCAGTGCGGAGGGACAGGGATTCTACGAGCAGTACTTC
TRBJ2-3	NA	NA	TRBV7-9	CASSYVSGSSTDTQYF	TGTGCCAGCAGCTACGTAAGCGGGTCCAGCACAGATACGCAGTATTTT
TRBJ2-5	NA	TRBD1	TRBV2	CASGDREETQYF	TGTGCCAGCGGCGACAGGGAAGAGACCCAGTACTTC
TRBJ2-7	NA	NA	TRBV5-6	CASSSDWAAKQYF	TGTGCCAGCAGCTCCGATTGGGCTGCCAAGCAGTACTTC
TRBJ1-1	NA	NA	TRBV2	CASSEAIDTPNTEASF	TGTGCCAGCAGTGAGGCAATTGACACACCGAACACTGAAGCTTCCTTT
TRBJ2-7	NA	NA	TRBV5-1	CASSLEYLVDGDEQYF	TGCGCCAGCAGCTTGGAATACCTGGTAGATGGTGACGAGCAGTACTTC
TRBJ1-1	NA	TRBD1	TRBV6-5	CASSYYRDSRRTEAFF	TGTGCCAGCAGTTACTACCGGGACAGTAGGAGGACTGAAGCTTTCTTT
TRBJ2-5	NA	TRBD2	TRBV4-1	CASSRDSGEGETQYF	TGCGCCAGCAGCCGAGATTCGGGGGAGGGAGAGACCCAGTACTTC
TRBJ2-3	once	TRBD2	TRBV4-1	CASSQGVAGVFDTQYF	TGCGCCAGCAGCCAAGGGGTAGCGGGAGTATTTGATACGCAGTATTTT
TRBJ2-1	NA	TRBD2	TRBV5-1	CASSLGLAGVEQFF	TGCGCCAGCAGCCTCGGACTAGCGGGAGTTGAGCAGTTCTTC
TRBJ2-5	NA	NA	TRBV2	CASSERGWERETQYF	TGTGCCAGCAGTGAAAGGGGGTGGGAGAGAGAGACCCAGTACTTC
TRBJ2-1	NA	TRBD2	TRBV7-3	CASSLIPSGRALNEQFF	TGTGCCAGCAGCTTAATACCCAGCGGGAGGGCCCTGAATGAGCAGTTCTTC
TRBJ1-1	few	TRBD1	TRBV29-1	CSVGTGGNTEAFF	TGCAGCGTTGGGACAGGGGGAAACACTGAAGCTTTCTTT
TRBJ1-5	NA	NA	TRBV25-1	CASSEYRGEAGDVPQHF	TGTGCCAGCAGTGAATATAGGGGAGAAGCGGGCGATGTGCCCCAGCATTTT
TRBJ1-3	once	TRBD1	TRBV29-1	CSVLPPLVDREGNTIYF	TGCAGCGTTTTACCCCCCTTGGTGGACAGGGAAGGAAACACCATATATTTT
TRBJ2-2	NA	NA	TRBV28	CASSFRGEKAGELFF	TGTGCCAGCAGTTTCCGGGGTGAGAAGGCCGGGGAGCTGTTTTTT
TRBJ1-5	NA	TRBD1	TRBV4-2	CASSQMLQGGRQPQHF	TGTGCCAGCAGCCAAATGTTACAGGGGGGACGGCAGCCCCAGCATTTT
TRBJ1-2	NA	NA	TRBV5-6	CASSPGEGIAFYGYTF	TGTGCCAGCAGCCCGGGGGAAGGGATTGCTTTCTATGGCTACACCTTC
TRBJ2-7	NA	TRBD2	TRBV4-1	CASSRGEAGPYEQYF	TGCGCCAGCAGCCGGGGGGAAGCGGGACCGTACGAGCAGTACTTC
TRBJ1-4	NA	NA	TRBV5-4	CASSLTQGHEKLFF	TGTGCCAGCAGCTTAACACAGGGTCACGAAAAACTGTTTTTT
TRBJ1-1	NA	NA	TRBV28	CASSLGQGLNTEAFF	TGTGCCAGCAGTTTAGGGCAGGGGTTGAACACTGAAGCTTTCTTT
TRBJ1-1	NA	TRBD1	TRBV27	CASQDRGRYTEAFF	TGTGCCAGCCAGGACAGGGGGCGCTACACTGAAGCTTTCTTT
TRBJ2-7	NA	NA	TRBV27	CASRSAGTNYEQYF	TGTGCCAGCAGGTCCGCCGGGACAAACTACGAGCAGTACTTC
TRBJ2-3	NA	TRBD1	TRBV10-3	CAIRSGQGFSTDTQYF	TGTGCCATCAGGTCGGGACAGGGCTTTAGCACAGATACGCAGTATTTT
TRBJ1-2	NA	NA	TRBV18	CASSPRDTVGYGYTF	TGTGCCAGCTCACCACGGGACACCGTCGGATATGGCTACACCTTC
TRBJ1-2	once	NA	TRBV2	CASSEPPGGYTF	TGTGCCAGCAGTGAACCCCCGGGTGGCTACACCTTC
TRBJ1-5	NA	NA	TRBV28	CASSFRPVASNQPQHF	TGTGCCAGCAGTTTCAGGCCGGTGGCTAGCAATCAGCCCCAGCATTTT
TRBJ2-7	NA	TRBD2	TRBV6-6	CASSTSLAGRGEQYF	TGTGCCAGCTCCACCTCACTAGCGGGGAGGGGCGAGCAGTACTTC
TRBJ2-3	NA	NA	TRBV29-1	CSVGADSTDTQYF	TGCAGCGTTGGGGCCGATAGCACAGATACGCAGTATTTT
TRBJ1-2	NA	NA	TRBV2	CASSPDRLNYGYTF	TGTGCCAGCAGTCCGGACAGATTAAACTATGGCTACACCTTC
TRBJ1-1	once	NA	TRBV5-1	CASRLINTEAFF	TGCGCCAGCAGATTAATCAACACTGAAGCTTTCTTT